This TCR beta chain was identified during a study of cytomegalovirus exposure and HLA in healthy donors. CDR1 is GTSNPN, CDR2 SVGIG, per germline (reference sequence). This CDR3 spans 12 amino acids. As to this clone: One junction end does not reproduce the germline sequence, and a read error may be involved. The same CDR3 arises from other DNA sequences in this sample as well.

The primer mix had 60 Vbeta and 13 Jbeta primers. This table comes from immunoSEQ multiplex PCR, and its TCRdb copy is limited to in-frame clones, with some not included. The sample consists of 180,000 or so clones, about 80% of them appearing once. The sample taken for sequencing was PBMCs. This chain links TRBV30 with TRBJ1-2; no firm D call. This receptor was identified in a woman aged 55-70 years in good health and CMV-seropositive. The CDR3 DNA reads TGTGCCTGGAGCCCAGGAGGCTATGGTTACACCTTC. Residues: CAWSPGGYGYTF.